The clone carrying this T cell receptor (beta chain) showed up just a few times. The source of the sample is a study of T cells in Graves' hyperthyroidism and ophthalmopathy. TCR beta CDR3 region amplification was performed from RNA transcripts. In the first-round RT-PCR of the TCR CDR3, the HTBI primer set was used. One entry per CDR3 protein results from TCRdb running MiXCR on the multiplex PCR reads. In the table there are 560,000 or so distinct CDR3 sequences, 15% to 20% of which are singletons. From germline, CDR1 is SQVTM and CDR2 ANQGSEA. V shed 6 bases, J shed 6 bases, and the junction held 8 bases outside the gene matches. CDR3 length: 12 amino acids.

The V and J genes are TRBV29-1 and TRBJ2-7, with TRBD2 matching 7 bases. The origin of this receptor is a middle-aged man with Graves' ophthalmopathy. Sequencing was carried out using blood. The CDR3 sequence: CSVSPGGPEQYF. The CDR3 DNA reads as TGCAGCGTGTCGCCGGGGGGTCCCGAGCAGTACTTC.